This T cell receptor beta chain was sequenced for a study of T cells after yellow fever vaccination (dated by TCRdb to about 2019). Concerning the study at large: Libraries from fractions with low cell numbers were prepared with the SMART-Seq v4 Ultra Low Input RNA kit. Bulk TCR alpha and beta repertoires were sequenced longitudinally to track T-cell clones before and after primary and booster YFV17D yellow fever vaccination. Two healthy male donors, one aged 18 to 30 and one aged 30 to 40 years, made up the cohort. Blood samples were taken at several timepoints before and after primary and secondary immunization, and bulk PBMC replicates and cell subsets were isolated.

The CDR3 spans 18 residues, from the cysteine through the phenylalanine. This entry keeps only the CDR3 DNA: 54 bases, framed from base 1. The CDR1 and CDR2 encoded by the germline V gene (reference sequence) are SGHAT and FQDESV. Trimming takes 5 bases from V and 6 bases from J, and the germline ends sit 28 bases apart. The paper's findings and limits, for the study overall: Most clones expanded after primary vaccination were re-detected after the booster (almost 97% of CD4 and around nine tenths of CD8), suggesting broad memory maintenance. Computational filtering was required because FACS-sorted repertoires could contain abundant contaminating clonotypes from the bulk population. Because the study included only a couple of donors, the extent to which the findings can be generalized is limited. A small share of clonotypes occurred in both CD4 and CD8 compartments, likely arising from convergent recombination. Compared with the primary T-cell response, the secondary T-cell response was faster but weaker, reaching its peak on day 5 rather than on day 15.

As to this clonotype: Its antigen has not been determined. Within one base of it there is no much larger clone, and no base qualities were kept.

Synthesis of TCR cDNA relied on 5'RACE template switching, a step that introduced a universal primer site along with unique molecular identifiers. Priming for cDNA synthesis came from both the TCR alpha and TCR beta constant segments. Library amplification used two PCR steps, and the second PCR step added sample barcodes and sequencing adapters. Sequencing of the libraries was done on either Illumina HiSeq 2500 (2x100 bp) or NovaSeq (2x150 bp). The source study handled its data this way. MIGEC handled demultiplexing of reads and collapsing into UMI consensus sequences, while MiXCR performed V(D)J alignment. Vaccine-responding clonotypes were defined with edgeR using replicate PBMC samples, requiring FDR below 0.01 and a log2 fold change above 5 up to day 15. Each bulk clonotype received a CD4 or CD8 identity based on whether the sequenced CD4 or CD8 repertoire contained that clonotype at higher abundance. TCRdb itself trimmed the public reads at Q25 with fastp, ran MiXCR and retained productive beta chains. Merged by CDR3 protein, the rows form single entries marked with the most common genes and DNA. The authors' filters were not applied to this entry. This sample holds 450,000 to 650,000 distinct CDR3 sequences; around a fifth were observed only once. The ten largest clones add up to about 16% of the sample.

The sample's treatment or condition, from its label and the paper: live attenuated yellow fever vaccine strain. Two biological replicates of bulk PBMCs were collected at each blood-draw timepoint. A standard Ficoll-Paque protocol was used to isolate PBMCs from peripheral blood. TriZol was used to extract RNA from bulk PBMCs, CD4 and CD8 fractions, and dextramer-positive and dextramer-negative fractions. In this chain, TRBV11-1 is recombined with TRBJ1-1; TRBD1 could be the D gene, as 5 bases match. The TCR was taken from a man between 18 and 29 years old who received the YFV17D yellow fever vaccine. This material consisted of PBMCs, taken about 21 days after the first yellow fever vaccination. For the CDR3, the sequence is CASSPYTYGEGNRAEAFF. In nucleotides, the sequence is TGTGCCAGCAGCCCCTATACATACGGGGAGGGGAATCGGGCTGAAGCTTTCTTT.